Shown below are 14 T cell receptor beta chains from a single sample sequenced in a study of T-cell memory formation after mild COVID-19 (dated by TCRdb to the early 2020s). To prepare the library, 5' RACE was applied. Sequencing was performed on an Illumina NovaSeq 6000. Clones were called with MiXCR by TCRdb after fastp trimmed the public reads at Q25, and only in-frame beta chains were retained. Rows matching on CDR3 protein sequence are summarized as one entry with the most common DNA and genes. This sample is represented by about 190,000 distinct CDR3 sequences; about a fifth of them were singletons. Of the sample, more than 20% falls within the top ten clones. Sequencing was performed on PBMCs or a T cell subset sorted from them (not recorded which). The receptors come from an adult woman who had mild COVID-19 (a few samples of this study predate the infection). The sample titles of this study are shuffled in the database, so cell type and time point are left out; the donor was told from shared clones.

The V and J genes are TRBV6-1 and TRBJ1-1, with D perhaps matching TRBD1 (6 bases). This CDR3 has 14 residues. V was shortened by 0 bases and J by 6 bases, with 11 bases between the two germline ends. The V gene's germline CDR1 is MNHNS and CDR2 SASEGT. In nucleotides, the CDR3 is TGTGCCAGCAGTGAAGCGGGGGACATGCCTGAAGCTTTCTTT. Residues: CASSEAGDMPEAFF.

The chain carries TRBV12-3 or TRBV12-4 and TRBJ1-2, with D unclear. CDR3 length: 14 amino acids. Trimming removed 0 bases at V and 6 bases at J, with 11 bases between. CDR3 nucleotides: TGTGCCAGCAGTTTAGCGAATGGGAGGCATGGCTACACCTTC. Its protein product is CASSLANGRHGYTF.

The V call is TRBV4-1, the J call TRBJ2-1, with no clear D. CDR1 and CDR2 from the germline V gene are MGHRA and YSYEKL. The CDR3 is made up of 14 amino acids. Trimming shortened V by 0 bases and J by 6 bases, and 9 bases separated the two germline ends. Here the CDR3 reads CASSQEPSSNEQFF. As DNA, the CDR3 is TGCGCCAGCAGCCAAGAGCCATCTAGCAATGAGCAGTTCTTC.

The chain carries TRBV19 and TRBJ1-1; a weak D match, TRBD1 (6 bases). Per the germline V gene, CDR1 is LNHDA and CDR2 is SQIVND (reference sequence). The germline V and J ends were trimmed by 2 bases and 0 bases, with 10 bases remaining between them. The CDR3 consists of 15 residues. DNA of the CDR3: TGTGCCAGTAGTATAAGCCAGGGGATGAACACTGAAGCTTTCTTT. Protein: CASSISQGMNTEAFF.

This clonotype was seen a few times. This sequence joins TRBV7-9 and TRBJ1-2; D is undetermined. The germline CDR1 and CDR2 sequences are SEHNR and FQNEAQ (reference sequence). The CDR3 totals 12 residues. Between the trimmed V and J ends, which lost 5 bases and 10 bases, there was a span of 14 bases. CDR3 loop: CASSREWRDYTF. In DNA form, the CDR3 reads TGTGCCAGCAGCCGGGAGTGGAGGGACTACACCTTC.

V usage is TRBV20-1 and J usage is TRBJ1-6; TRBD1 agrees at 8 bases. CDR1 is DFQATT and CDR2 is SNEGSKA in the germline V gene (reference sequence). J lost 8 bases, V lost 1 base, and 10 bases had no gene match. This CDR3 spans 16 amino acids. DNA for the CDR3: TGCAGTGCTAGAGTCAAAAAGACAGGGGAATATTCACCCCTCCACTTT. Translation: CSARVKKTGEYSPLHF.

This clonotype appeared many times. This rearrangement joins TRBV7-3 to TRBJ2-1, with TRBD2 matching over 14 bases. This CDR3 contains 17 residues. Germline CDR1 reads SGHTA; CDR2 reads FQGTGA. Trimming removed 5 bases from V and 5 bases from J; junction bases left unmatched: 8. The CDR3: CASSPTSGGASDNEQFF. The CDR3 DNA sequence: TGTGCCAGCAGCCCGACTAGCGGGGGGGCTAGCGACAATGAGCAGTTCTTC.

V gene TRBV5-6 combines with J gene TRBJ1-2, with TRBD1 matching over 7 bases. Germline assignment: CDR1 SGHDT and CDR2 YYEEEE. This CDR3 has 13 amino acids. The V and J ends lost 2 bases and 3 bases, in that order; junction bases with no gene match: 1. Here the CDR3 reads CASSFGTDYGYTF. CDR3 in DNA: TGTGCCAGCAGCTTCGGGACAGACTATGGCTACACCTTC.

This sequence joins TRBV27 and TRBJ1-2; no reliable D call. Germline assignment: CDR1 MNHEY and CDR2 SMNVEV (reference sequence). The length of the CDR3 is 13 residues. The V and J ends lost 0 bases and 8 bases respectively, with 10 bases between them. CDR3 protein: CASSLSAGWGYTF. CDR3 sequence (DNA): TGTGCCAGCAGTTTATCCGCTGGGTGGGGCTACACCTTC.

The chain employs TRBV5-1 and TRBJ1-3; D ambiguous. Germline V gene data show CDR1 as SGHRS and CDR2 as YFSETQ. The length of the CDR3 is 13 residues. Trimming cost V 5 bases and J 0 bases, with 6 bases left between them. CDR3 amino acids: CASRPDSGNTIYF. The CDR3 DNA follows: TGCGCCAGCAGACCCGACTCTGGAAACACCATATATTTT.

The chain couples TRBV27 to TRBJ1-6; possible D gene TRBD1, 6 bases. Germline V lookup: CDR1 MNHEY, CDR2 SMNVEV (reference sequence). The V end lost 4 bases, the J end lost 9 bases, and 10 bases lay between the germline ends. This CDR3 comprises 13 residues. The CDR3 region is CASSSLGASPLHF. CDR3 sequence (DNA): TGTGCCAGCAGTTCATTGGGGGCTTCACCCCTCCACTTT.

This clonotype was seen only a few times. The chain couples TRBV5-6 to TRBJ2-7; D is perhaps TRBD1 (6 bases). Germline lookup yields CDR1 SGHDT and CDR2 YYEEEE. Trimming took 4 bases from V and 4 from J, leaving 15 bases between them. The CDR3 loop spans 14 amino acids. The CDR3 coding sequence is TGTGCCAGCAGCCCTGGACAGCCAAATTACGAGCAGTACTTC. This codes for CASSPGQPNYEQYF.

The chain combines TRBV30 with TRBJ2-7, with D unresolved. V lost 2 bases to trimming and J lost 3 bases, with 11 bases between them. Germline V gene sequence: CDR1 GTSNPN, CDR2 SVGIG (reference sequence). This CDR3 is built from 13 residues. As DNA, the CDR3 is TGTGCCTGGAGTTATGGATGGGGCTACGAGCAGTACTTC. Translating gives CAWSYGWGYEQYF.

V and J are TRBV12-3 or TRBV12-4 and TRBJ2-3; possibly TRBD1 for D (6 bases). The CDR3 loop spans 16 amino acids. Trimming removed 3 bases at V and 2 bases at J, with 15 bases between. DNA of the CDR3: TGTGCCAGCAGTTTTTACAGGGACGAGGACACAGATACGCAGTATTTT. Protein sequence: CASSFYRDEDTDTQYF.